This passage covers 6 T cell receptor beta chains from one sample sequenced in a study of response to subunit inactivated influenza vaccine (dated by TCRdb to the late 2010s). The library was obtained by RT-PCR. Sequenced on an Illumina HiSeq 2500. TCRdb ran its own pipeline on the public reads, namely fastp trimming at Q25 and MiXCR clone calling, and kept in-frame beta chains. A single entry per CDR3 protein holds the most common genes and DNA from its merged rows. Here the sample has 450,000 to 600,000 distinct CDR3 sequences; 7.6% occur a single time. The ten largest make up about an eighth of the sample. The sequencing used PBMCs from blood, collected less than 25 months after vaccination. The receptors here all came from a man between 50 and 69 years old who received an inactivated influenza vaccine. Donor details come from another sample of the same person, matched by shared clones.

The rearrangement links TRBV12-3 or TRBV12-4 to TRBJ1-2; D gene ambiguous. CDR3 length: 13 residues. Trimming cost V 3 bases and J 5 bases, with 10 bases left between them. CDR3 amino acids: CASSLLHRYGYTF. DNA of the CDR3: TGTGCCAGCAGTTTGTTACACCGGTATGGCTACACCTTC.

This clonotype was observed many times. V is TRBV11-2 and J is TRBJ2-1; 7 nucleotides agree with TRBD1. CDR1 and CDR2 (germline): SGHAT, FQNNGV. This CDR3 contains 19 residues. The junction had 15 bases not matched to a gene; V was cut back by 3 bases and J by 1 base. The CDR3 sequence: CASSFPKGGQVMSYNEQFF. CDR3 nucleotides: TGTGCCAGCAGCTTCCCCAAAGGGGGCCAGGTAATGTCCTACAATGAGCAGTTCTTC.

This clonotype showed up many times. The chain employs TRBV7-2 and TRBJ1-2; D not resolved. This CDR3 contains 12 residues. With 5 bases removed from V and 5 bases from J, the gap between germline ends came to 9 bases. The germline V gene has CDR1 SGHTA and CDR2 FQGNSA. The chain's CDR3 is CASSLGMYGYTF. The CDR3 bases are TGTGCCAGCAGCCTGGGGATGTATGGCTACACCTTC.

This clonotype has only a few counts. The rearrangement uses TRBV27 and TRBJ1-6; D call uncertain. Germline CDR1 is MNHEY and CDR2 is SMNVEV (reference sequence). Trimming shortened V by 0 bases and J by 9 bases, and 18 bases separated the two germline ends. The CDR3 spans 17 residues. CDR3 region: CASSLSGGLSMGSPLHF. CDR3 nucleotides: TGTGCCAGCAGTTTATCGGGTGGACTGTCGATGGGTTCACCCCTCCACTTT.

The chain carries TRBV19 and TRBJ1-5; D might be TRBD1 (5 bases). The CDR3 has 16 residues. The V end was cut by 1 base, the J end by 9 bases, with 19 bases between. CDR1 is LNHDA and CDR2 is SQIVND in the germline V gene (reference sequence). CDR3 nucleotides: TGTGCCAGTAGTATAGCGGTTGGGGCAGCGGCACGGCCCCAGCATTTT. Protein: CASSIAVGAAARPQHF. The full variable domain, with the rest looked up from reference TRBV19 and TRBJ1-5, is DGGITQSPKYLFRKEGQNVTLSCEQNLNHDAMYWYRQDPGQGLRLIYYSQIVNDFQKGDIAEGYSVSREKKESFPLTVTSAQKNPTAFYLCASSIAVGAAARPQHFGDGTRLSIL.

This clonotype occurred many times. This chain connects TRBV6-1 to TRBJ2-7; D might be TRBD1 (6 bases). The CDR3 consists of 14 residues. Between the trimmed V and J ends, which lost 7 bases and 6 bases, there was a span of 19 bases. Per germline, CDR1 MNHNS and CDR2 SASEGT. The CDR3 protein is CASNRDTVAFEQYF. The CDR3 coding sequence is TGTGCCAGCAACAGGGACACAGTGGCTTTCGAGCAGTACTTC.